The 10 T cell receptor beta chains presented below share a single source sample, sequenced in a study of human T cells and chemical hapten exposure (dated by TCRdb to about 2021). What this sample's time point label stands for: patch test 1, 2 weeks after DPC sensitization. The treatment or condition label here, explained by the study, means: therapeutic diphenylcyclopropenone sensitization with weekly scalp DPC. The library was made by RACE. The sample was run on a NextSeq 500. TCRdb took the public reads, trimmed them with fastp at Q25, ran MiXCR for clone calling and kept in-frame beta chains. Each record represents a unique CDR3 protein, reported with the most common genes and DNA among its rows. The sample has approximately 400,000 distinct CDR3 sequences on record, roughly 4.8% of them singletons. The ten largest clones represent 2% to 2.5% of the sample. The sequencing here drew on whole blood, taken in connection with sensitization to the hapten diphenylcyclopropenone (DPC). These TCRs come from a woman aged 45 to 65 with alopecia areata. Some clones in this sample may be carry-over from other donors' samples.

V usage is TRBV27 and J usage is TRBJ2-3, with 13 bases aligning to TRBD2. Germline V gene lookup returns CDR1 MNHEY and CDR2 SMNVEV (reference sequence). J was trimmed by 6 bases and V by 5 bases; bases with no gene match: 8. CDR3 length equals 16 residues. CDR3 loop: CASSVWTSGSGDTQYF. For the CDR3, the DNA is TGTGCCAGCAGTGTCTGGACTAGCGGGAGCGGGGATACGCAGTATTTT.

The rearrangement links TRBV20-1 to TRBJ2-1, with 8 bases matching TRBD2. With V trimmed by 5 bases and J by 0 bases, 3 bases remained unmatched. This CDR3 region has 14 residues. Looked up from germline, CDR1 is DFQATT and CDR2 is SNEGSKA (reference sequence). CDR3 sequence: CSAELAVSYNEQFF. In DNA form, the CDR3 reads TGCAGTGCTGAACTAGCGGTCTCCTACAATGAGCAGTTCTTC.

This clonotype was picked up many times. The rearrangement joins TRBV20-1 to TRBJ2-7; a possible D gene is TRBD2 (5 bases). The V end lost 1 base, the J end lost 7 bases, and 20 bases lay between the germline ends. Germline V CDR1 and CDR2: DFQATT, SNEGSKA (reference sequence). The CDR3 is 15 residues long. In DNA form, the CDR3 reads TGCAGTGCTAGAGTTCGGAGACTATATATGTGGGAGCAGTACTTC. Residues: CSARVRRLYMWEQYF.

The CDR3 bases are TGTGCCAGCAGGCCGAGACAGGGATACCTTAGTGAAAAACTGTTTTTT. It encodes CASRPRQGYLSEKLFF. The rearrangement uses TRBV7-9 and TRBJ1-4, with 7 bases fitting TRBD1. The V gene end was trimmed by 6 bases and the J gene end by 7 bases; junction bases not matched to a gene: 14. This CDR3 contains 16 residues. The V gene's germline CDR1 is SEHNR and CDR2 FQNEAQ (reference sequence).

This clonotype was observed at least ten times. The V and J genes are TRBV2 and TRBJ2-5; weak D call: TRBD1 (6 bases). CDR3 length: 12 residues. Per germline, CDR1 SNHLY and CDR2 FYNNEI. V lost 11 bases and J lost 5, with 15 bases in between. Here the CDR3 DNA reads TGTGCCTGCTCCAGGGGACCCGAGACCCAGTACTTC. Amino acids: CACSRGPETQYF.

This clonotype showed up many times. The rearrangement joins TRBV7-2 to TRBJ1-2, with TRBD1 matching over 7 bases. The V gene's germline CDR1 is SGHTA and CDR2 FQGNSA. V trimming: 5 bases; J trimming: 5 bases; junction bases outside the gene matches: 11. The CDR3 covers 15 residues. CDR3 protein: CASSPAPGQQYGYTF. The CDR3 bases are TGTGCCAGCAGCCCTGCCCCGGGACAGCAATATGGCTACACCTTC.

This clonotype came up many times. The chain combines TRBV5-1 with TRBJ2-3; a possible D gene is TRBD2 (6 bases). The CDR3 contains 16 residues. V was pared by 2 bases and J by 0 bases, with 13 bases between. In germline, CDR1 is SGHRS, CDR2 YFSETQ. CDR3 in DNA: TGCGCCAGCAGCTTTCCACTAGCATCTAGCACAGATACGCAGTATTTT. This sequence encodes CASSFPLASSTDTQYF.

Ten or more counts support this clonotype. The rearrangement links TRBV10-2 to TRBJ2-2; 13 bases are a match to TRBD2. This CDR3 has 16 amino acids. The ends lost 4 bases at V and 5 bases at J; junction bases unmatched: 4. Per germline, CDR1 WSHSY and CDR2 SAAADI. The CDR3 loop is CASSGGLAGVTGELFF. The DNA of the CDR3 is TGCGCCAGCAGTGGAGGACTAGCGGGAGTTACCGGGGAGCTGTTTTTT.

This clonotype was recorded many times. The chain joins TRBV6-4 to TRBJ2-2, with 8 bases lining up with TRBD2. This CDR3 is built from 14 residues. Germline trimming cut 6 bases from V and 6 bases from J; bases unmatched to any gene: 6. CDR1 is MRHNA, CDR2 SNTAGT, per germline. CDR3 in amino acids: CASSGLAGAGELFF. The CDR3 bases are TGTGCCAGCAGCGGACTAGCTGGCGCCGGGGAGCTGTTTTTT.

This clonotype was observed many times. V and J are TRBV6-5 and TRBJ1-2; possibly TRBD1 for D (5 bases). The length of the CDR3 is 14 residues. In germline, CDR1 is MNHEY, CDR2 SVGAGI. Trimming left V 5 bases short and J 1 base short, with 11 bases between. CDR3 nucleotides: TGTGCCAGCAGTGGCCGGGACGGTAACTATGGCTACACCTTC. This gives the protein CASSGRDGNYGYTF.